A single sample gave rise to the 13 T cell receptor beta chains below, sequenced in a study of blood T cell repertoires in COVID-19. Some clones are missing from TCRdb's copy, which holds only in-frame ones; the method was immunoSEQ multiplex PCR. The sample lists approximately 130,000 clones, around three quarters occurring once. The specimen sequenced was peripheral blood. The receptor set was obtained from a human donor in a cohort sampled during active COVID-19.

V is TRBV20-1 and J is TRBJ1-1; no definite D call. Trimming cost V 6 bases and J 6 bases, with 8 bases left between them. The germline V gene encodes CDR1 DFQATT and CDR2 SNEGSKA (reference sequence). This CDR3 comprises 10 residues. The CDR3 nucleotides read TGCAGTGCCGTAATCCCTGAAGCTTTCTTT. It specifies CSAVIPEAFF.

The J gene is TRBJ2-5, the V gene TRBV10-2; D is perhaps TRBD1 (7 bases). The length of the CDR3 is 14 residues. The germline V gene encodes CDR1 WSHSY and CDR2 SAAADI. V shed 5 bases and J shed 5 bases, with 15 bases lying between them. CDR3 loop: CASSLTGRWETQYF. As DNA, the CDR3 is TGCGCCAGCAGTTTGACAGGGAGGTGGGAGACCCAGTACTTC.

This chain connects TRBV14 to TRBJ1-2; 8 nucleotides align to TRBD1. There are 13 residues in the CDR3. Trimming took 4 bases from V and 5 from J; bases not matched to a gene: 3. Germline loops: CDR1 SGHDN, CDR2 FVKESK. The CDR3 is CASSPDRGYGYTF. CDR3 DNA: TGTGCCAGCAGCCCCGACAGGGGTTATGGCTACACCTTC.

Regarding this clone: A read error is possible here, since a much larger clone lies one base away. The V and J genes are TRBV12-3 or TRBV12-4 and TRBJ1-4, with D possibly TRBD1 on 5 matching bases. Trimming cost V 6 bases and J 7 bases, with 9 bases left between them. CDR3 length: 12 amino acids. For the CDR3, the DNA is TGTGCCAGCAGCCTAAGGGGTGAAAAACTGTTTTTT. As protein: CASSLRGEKLFF.

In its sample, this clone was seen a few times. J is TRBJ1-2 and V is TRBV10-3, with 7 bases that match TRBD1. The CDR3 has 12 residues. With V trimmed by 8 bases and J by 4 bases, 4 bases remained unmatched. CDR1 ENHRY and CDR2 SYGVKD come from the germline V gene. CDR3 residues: CAISSGGYGYTF. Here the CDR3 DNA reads TGTGCCATCTCGTCAGGGGGCTATGGCTACACCTTC.

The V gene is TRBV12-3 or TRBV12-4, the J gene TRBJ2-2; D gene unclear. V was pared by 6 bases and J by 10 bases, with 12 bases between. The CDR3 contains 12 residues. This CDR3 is CASRPRDEELFF. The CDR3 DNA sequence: TGTGCCAGCAGACCACGAGATGAGGAGCTGTTTTTT.

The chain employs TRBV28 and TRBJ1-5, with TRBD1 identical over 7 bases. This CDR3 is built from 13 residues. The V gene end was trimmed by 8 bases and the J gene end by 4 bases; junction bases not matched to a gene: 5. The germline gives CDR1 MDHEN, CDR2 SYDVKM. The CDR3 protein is CASRGQVNQPQHF. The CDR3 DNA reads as TGTGCCAGCCGCGGACAGGTTAATCAGCCCCAGCATTTT.

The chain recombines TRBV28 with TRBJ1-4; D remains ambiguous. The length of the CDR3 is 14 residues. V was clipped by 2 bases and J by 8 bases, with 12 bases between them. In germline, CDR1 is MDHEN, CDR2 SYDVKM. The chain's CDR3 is CASSLRSLWEKLFF. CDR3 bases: TGTGCCAGCAGTTTACGGTCCCTTTGGGAAAAACTGTTTTTT.

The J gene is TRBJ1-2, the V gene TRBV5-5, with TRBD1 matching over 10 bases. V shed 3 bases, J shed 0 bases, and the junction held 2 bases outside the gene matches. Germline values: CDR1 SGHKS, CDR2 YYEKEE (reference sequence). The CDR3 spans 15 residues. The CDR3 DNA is TGTGCCAGCAGCTGGACAGGGGGAGCTAACTATGGCTACACCTTC. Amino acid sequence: CASSWTGGANYGYTF.

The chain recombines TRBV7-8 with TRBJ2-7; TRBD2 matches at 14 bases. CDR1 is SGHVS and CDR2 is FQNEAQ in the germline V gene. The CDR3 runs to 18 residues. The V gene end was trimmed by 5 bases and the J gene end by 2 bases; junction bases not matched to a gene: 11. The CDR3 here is CASSRTSGGPPRTYEQYF. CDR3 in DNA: TGTGCCAGCAGCCGGACTAGCGGGGGGCCCCCGCGAACCTACGAGCAGTACTTC.

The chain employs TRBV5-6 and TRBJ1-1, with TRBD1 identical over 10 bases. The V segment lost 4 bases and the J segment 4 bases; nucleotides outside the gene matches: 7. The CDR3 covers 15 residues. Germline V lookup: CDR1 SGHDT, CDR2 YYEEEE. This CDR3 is CASSRRTGGTTEAFF. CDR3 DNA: TGTGCCAGCAGCAGGCGGACAGGGGGGACCACTGAAGCTTTCTTT. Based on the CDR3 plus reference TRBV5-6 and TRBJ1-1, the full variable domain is DAGVTQSPTHLIKTRGQQVTLRCSPKSGHDTVSWYQQALGQGPQFIFQYYEEEERQRGNFPDRFSGHQFPNYSSELNVNALLLGDSALYLCASSRRTGGTTEAFFGQGTRLTVV.

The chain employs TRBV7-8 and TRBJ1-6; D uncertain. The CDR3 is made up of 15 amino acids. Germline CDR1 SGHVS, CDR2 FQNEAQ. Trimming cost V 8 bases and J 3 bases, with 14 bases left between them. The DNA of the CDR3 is TGTGCCAGCTCGGGTCGCTTCCTCTATAATTCACCCCTCCACTTT. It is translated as CASSGRFLYNSPLHF.

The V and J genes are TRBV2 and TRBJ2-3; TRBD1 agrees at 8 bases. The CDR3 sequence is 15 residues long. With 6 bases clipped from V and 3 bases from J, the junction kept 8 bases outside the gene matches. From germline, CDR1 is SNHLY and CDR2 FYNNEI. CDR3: CASRPDRGMTDTQYF. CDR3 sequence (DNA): TGTGCCAGCAGGCCCGACAGGGGAATGACAGATACGCAGTATTTT.